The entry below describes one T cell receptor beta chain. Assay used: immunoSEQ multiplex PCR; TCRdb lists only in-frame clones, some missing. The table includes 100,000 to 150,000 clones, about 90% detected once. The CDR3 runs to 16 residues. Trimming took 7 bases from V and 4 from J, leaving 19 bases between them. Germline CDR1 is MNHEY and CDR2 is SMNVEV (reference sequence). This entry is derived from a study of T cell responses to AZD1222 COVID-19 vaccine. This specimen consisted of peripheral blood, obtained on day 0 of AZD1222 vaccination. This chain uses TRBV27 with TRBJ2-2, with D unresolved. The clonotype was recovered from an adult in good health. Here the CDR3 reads CASTRKGAGVTGELFF. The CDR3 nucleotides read TGTGCCAGCACCCGGAAAGGTGCAGGCGTCACCGGGGAGCTGTTTTTT.